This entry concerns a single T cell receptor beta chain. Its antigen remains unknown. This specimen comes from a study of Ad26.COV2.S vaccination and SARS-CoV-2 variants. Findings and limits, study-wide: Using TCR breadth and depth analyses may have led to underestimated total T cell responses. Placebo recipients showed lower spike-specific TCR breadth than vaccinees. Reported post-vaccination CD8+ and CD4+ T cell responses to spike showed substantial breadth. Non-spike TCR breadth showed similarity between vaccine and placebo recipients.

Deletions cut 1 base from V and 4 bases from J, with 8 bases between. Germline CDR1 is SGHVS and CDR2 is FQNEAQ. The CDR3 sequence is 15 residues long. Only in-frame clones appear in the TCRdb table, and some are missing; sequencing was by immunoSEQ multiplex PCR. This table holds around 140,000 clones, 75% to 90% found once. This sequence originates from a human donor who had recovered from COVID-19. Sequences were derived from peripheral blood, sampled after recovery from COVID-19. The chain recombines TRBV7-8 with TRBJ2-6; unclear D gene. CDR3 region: CASSLEMRGANVLTF. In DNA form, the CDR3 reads TGTGCCAGCAGCTTAGAAATGCGGGGGGCCAACGTCCTGACTTTC.